These 2 T cell receptor beta chains were all obtained from the same sample, sequenced in a study of T cell repertoires in aging, cancer and after chemotherapy. Rearranged V-D-J TRB sequences were amplified with a mixed TRB-A/B primer pool. Using its own MiXCR run on the multiplex PCR reads, TCRdb lists one record per CDR3 protein. The sample holds around 2,200 distinct CDR3 sequences, around a third seen once. Amplification of TCR beta used genomic DNA extracted from peripheral blood. The material sequenced was blood. These receptors originate from a human donor in good health.

This clonotype was seen a handful of times. This sequence joins TRBV18 and TRBJ1-1; 7 positions agree with TRBD1. The V gene end was trimmed by 3 bases and the J gene end by 5 bases; junction bases not matched to a gene: 0. In germline, CDR1 is KGHSH, CDR2 LQKENI. CDR3 length: 12 amino acids. CDR3 sequence reads: CASSPGQTEAFF. CDR3 nucleotide sequence: TGTGCCAGCTCACCGGGACAGACTGAAGCTTTCTTT.

This clonotype showed up just a few times. The genes are TRBV24-1 and TRBJ2-3, with D possibly being TRBD2 (6 bases). The V end was cut by 2 bases, the J end by 4 bases, with 15 bases between. Germline CDR1 is KGHDR and CDR2 is SFDVKD. This CDR3 is 16 amino acids long. Here the CDR3 reads CATSDSGEERPDTQYF. The CDR3 DNA sequence: TGTGCCACCAGTGATTCGGGGGAGGAGCGGCCAGATACGCAGTATTTT.